This T cell receptor beta chain was documented in a study of cytomegalovirus exposure and HLA in healthy donors. Study background: The roughly 120 validation repertoires were reported in a later analysis to have been generated on the same platform as the roughly 630 first-cohort repertoires. Study-wide findings and caveats: More than 150 TCR beta chains were listed as cytomegalovirus-associated.

The CDR3 length is 16 residues. In germline, CDR1 is MDHEN, CDR2 SYDVKM. Germline trimming cut 6 bases from V and 9 bases from J; bases unmatched to any gene: 12. Comment on this clone: Its antigen is unknown.

TCRdb's copy holds only in-frame clones and misses some; the assay was immunoSEQ multiplex PCR. Among about 120,000 clones listed, 80% to 90% were seen once. The material sequenced was PBMCs. V gene TRBV28 combines with J gene TRBJ1-6; 9 bases are shared with TRBD1. This receptor was identified in a woman under 30 in good health and CMV-seronegative. In DNA form, the CDR3 reads TGTGCCAGCAGCGGGACAGGGTTAACGGGATCTTCACCCCTCCACTTT. Translated: CASSGTGLTGSSPLHF.